This T cell receptor (beta chain) was sequenced during a study of vaccination and CD4 T cells after COVID-19. Overall study: Median draw time for post-COVID samples was 90 to 130 days post-diagnosis (range 35 to 161). Study-wide points: In convalescent patients, 304 of 307 vaccine-specific clones were mono-reactive for SARS-CoV-2 spike.

As for this clonotype: The antigen is not known.

Sequence data for DNA of cultured CD4+ T cells were generated by the Oncomine TCR Beta short-read assay. Genomic DNA was drawn out of CD4+ T cells grown in culture. TCRdb independently ran MiXCR on the PCR reads; one entry per CDR3 protein. The sample yields some 16,000 distinct CDR3 sequences, less than 40% seen once. Treatment defined: roughly ten-day PBMC culture with coronavirus spike peptide pools or control peptides (ViraFEST assay). This specimen consisted of CD4+ T cells from blood, cultured in vitro, obtained before SARS-CoV-2 vaccination. The receptor was derived from a human donor who received a COVID-19 vaccine.

The CDR3 spells CAISQGDGEDEQFF. In DNA, the CDR3 is TGTGCCATCAGCCAGGGGGACGGTGAAGATGAGCAGTTCTTC. V usage is TRBV10-3 and J usage is TRBJ2-1; 7 bases line up with TRBD1. Per the germline V gene, CDR1 is ENHRY and CDR2 is SYGVKD. With V trimmed by 6 bases and J by 8 bases, 10 bases remained unmatched. The CDR3 is 14 amino acids.